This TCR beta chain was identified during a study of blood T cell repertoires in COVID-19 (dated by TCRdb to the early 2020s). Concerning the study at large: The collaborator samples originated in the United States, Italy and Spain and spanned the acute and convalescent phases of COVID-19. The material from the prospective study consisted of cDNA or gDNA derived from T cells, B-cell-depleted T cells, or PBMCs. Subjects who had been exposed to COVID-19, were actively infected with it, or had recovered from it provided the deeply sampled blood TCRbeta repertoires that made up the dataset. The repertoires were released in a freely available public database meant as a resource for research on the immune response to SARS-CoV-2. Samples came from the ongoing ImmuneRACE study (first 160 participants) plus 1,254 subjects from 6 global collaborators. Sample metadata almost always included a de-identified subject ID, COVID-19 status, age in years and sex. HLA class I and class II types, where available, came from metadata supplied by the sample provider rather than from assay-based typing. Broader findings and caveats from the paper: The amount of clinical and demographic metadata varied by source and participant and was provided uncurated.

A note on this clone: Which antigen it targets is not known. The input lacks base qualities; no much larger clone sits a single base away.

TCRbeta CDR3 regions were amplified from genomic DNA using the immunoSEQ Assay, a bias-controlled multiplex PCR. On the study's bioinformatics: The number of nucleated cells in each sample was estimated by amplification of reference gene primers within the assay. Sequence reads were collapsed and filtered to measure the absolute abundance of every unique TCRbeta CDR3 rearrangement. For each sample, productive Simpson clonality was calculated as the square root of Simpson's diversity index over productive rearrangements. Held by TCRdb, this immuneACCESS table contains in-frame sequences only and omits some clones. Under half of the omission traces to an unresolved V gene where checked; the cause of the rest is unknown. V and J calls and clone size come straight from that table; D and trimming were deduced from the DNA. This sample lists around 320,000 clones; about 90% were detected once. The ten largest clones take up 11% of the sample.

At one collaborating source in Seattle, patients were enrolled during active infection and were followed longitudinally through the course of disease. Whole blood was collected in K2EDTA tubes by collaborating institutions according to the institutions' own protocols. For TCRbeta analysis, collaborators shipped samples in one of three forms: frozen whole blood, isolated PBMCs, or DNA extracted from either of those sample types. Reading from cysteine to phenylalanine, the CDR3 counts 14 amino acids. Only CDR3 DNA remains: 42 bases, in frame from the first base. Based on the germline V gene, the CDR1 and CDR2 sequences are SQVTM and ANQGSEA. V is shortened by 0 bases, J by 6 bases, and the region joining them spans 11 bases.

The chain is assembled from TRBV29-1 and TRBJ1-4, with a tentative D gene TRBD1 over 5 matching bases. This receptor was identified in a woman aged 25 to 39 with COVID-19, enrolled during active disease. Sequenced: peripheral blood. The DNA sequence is TGCAGCGTTGAAGACGAAAAGGGGCATGAAAAACTGTTTTTT. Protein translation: CSVEDEKGHEKLFF.